A selection of T cell receptor beta chains follows, all from one sample in a study of shared clonotypes between healthy human individuals. Sequencing was performed with immunoSEQ multiplex PCR; in TCRdb, only in-frame clones are kept and a portion is missing. The table has 600,000 to 750,000 clones, about 78% seen once; the top ten hold under 2%. Sequencing input: memory CD4+ T cells sorted from blood. Every receptor here comes from a woman aged 25 to 39 in good health. Each CDR3 is given with its conserved first and last residue. A D gene is named only where the DNA matches it firmly. A clone size is listed for some rows: how often the clone was seen (once, few, many), or a class if it is expanded.

>NA|TRBV29-1|TRBJ2-3|TRBD1
CSVEDLQGAAADTQYF
TGCAGCGTTGAGGACCTACAGGGGGCGGCCGCAGATACGCAGTATTTT
>NA|TRBV16|TRBJ1-2|TRBD1
CASSHSPRQGGIGGYTF
TGTGCCAGCAGCCACTCTCCTAGACAGGGTGGGATCGGTGGCTACACCTTC
>NA|TRBV4-1|TRBJ2-7|TRBD2
CASSQASGQSYEQYF
TGCGCCAGCAGCCAAGCTAGCGGGCAATCCTACGAGCAGTACTTC
>NA|TRBV14|TRBJ2-3|NA
CASSQRGRFPDTQYF
TGTGCCAGCAGCCAACGGGGGCGATTCCCAGATACGCAGTATTTT
>once|TRBV6-6|TRBJ1-5|NA
CASSSPRDINQPQHF
TGTGCCAGCAGCTCGCCCCGGGACATTAATCAGCCCCAGCATTTT
>many|TRBV11-2|TRBJ1-5|NA
CASSPGGGQPQHF
TGTGCCAGCAGCCCCGGTGGGGGCCAGCCCCAGCATTTT
>NA|TRBV2|TRBJ2-1|TRBD2
CATSRLAGNEQFF
TGTGCCACCTCCCGGCTAGCGGGCAATGAGCAGTTCTTC
>once|TRBV27|TRBJ2-7|TRBD2
CASSPPSTGTRVEFVYF
TGTGCCAGCAGTCCTCCCTCAACCGGGACTAGAGTGGAGTTTGTTTACTTC
>NA|TRBV9|TRBJ2-7|NA
CASSVVAHSYEQYF
TGTGCCAGCAGCGTAGTAGCGCACTCCTACGAGCAGTACTTC
>NA|TRBV29-1|TRBJ2-5|NA
CSVVVAGTETQYF
TGCAGCGTTGTAGTGGCGGGAACAGAGACCCAGTACTTC
>NA|TRBV4-1|TRBJ2-7|TRBD1
CASSQSFARDRVHEQYF
TGCGCCAGCAGCCAGTCCTTCGCCCGGGACAGGGTCCACGAGCAGTACTTC